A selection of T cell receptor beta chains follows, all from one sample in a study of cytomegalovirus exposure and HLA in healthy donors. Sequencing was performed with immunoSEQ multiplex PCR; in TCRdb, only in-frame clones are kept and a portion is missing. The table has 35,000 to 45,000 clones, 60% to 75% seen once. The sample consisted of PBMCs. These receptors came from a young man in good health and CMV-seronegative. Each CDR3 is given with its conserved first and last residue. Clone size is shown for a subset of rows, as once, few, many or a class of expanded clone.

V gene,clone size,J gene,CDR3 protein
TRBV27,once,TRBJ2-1,CASSRSGSDSEQFF
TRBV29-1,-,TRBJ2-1,CSVDYTGGSEQFF
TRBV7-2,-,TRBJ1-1,CASRFNMNTEAFF
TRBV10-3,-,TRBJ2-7,CAISLNGGFEQYF
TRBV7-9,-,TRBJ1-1,CASSPQQGVSTEAFF
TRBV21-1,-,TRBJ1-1,CASFNRGQSEAFF
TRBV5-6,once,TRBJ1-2,CASSPGDYGYTF
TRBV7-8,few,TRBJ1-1,CASSSLTGNTEAFF
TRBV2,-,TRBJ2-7,CASSVRDTTYEQYF
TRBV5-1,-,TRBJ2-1,CASSLVRDSGSRRSYNEQFF
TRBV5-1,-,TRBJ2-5,CASSPQFGNQETQYF
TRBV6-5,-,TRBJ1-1,CASSYSGRLTEAFF
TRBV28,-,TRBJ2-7,CASSLSDRVYEQYF
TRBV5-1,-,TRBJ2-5,CASSRTGTAEETQYF
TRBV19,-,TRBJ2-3,CASSVQFADTQYF
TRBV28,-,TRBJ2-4,CASRPGLAGRNIQYF
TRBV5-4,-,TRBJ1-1,CASSADRGNTEAFF
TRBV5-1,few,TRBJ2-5,CASSPGLIQETQYF